The rows below give T cell receptor beta chains drawn from one sample of a study of T cell repertoires in cytomegalovirus infection. Their antigens remain unidentified. Using its own MiXCR run on the reads, TCRdb lists one record per CDR3 protein. Among 40,000 to 50,000 distinct CDR3 sequences listed, 20% were seen once. Source material: PBMCs, sequenced either directly or after in vitro stimulation (not recorded which). These TCRs come from a human donor in good health (CMV status not recorded). Some clones in this sample may be carry-over from other donors' samples. The CDR3 runs from the conserved cysteine through the conserved F or W. The order of the fields is D gene, V gene, J gene, clone size, CDR3 DNA, CDR3 protein. The D gene is left open where the match is weak. A row's size may be missing; if present it is once, few, many or a size class.

.	TRBV7-9	TRBJ1-3	few	TGTGCCCAGGGGCCAGGAAACACCATATATTTT	CAQGPGNTIYF
.	TRBV25-1	TRBJ1-2	.	TGTGCCAGCGACGCAGGCGGACGCTATGGCTACACCTTC	CASDAGGRYGYTF
.	TRBV2	TRBJ1-2	many	TGTGCCAGCAGGGGATATGGGGGTACCCACTATGGCTACACCTTC	CASRGYGGTHYGYTF
TRBD1	TRBV20-1	TRBJ1-6	.	TGCAGTGCAACCAGGACAGGCCGGGGTTCACCCCTCCACTTT	CSATRTGRGSPLHF
.	TRBV12-3/TRBV12-4	TRBJ2-1	few	TGTGCTACGAGGGGAAGGTACAATGAGCAGTTCTTC	CATRGRYNEQFF
.	TRBV7-6	TRBJ1-1	few	TGTGCCAGCAGGGGGTTAGAGAACACTGAAGCTTTCTTT	CASRGLENTEAFF
TRBD2	TRBV7-2	TRBJ2-4	many	TGTGCCAGCAGCCATGGGACTAGCGGGAGGAACATTCAGTACTTC	CASSHGTSGRNIQYF
.	TRBV28	TRBJ2-2	.	TGTGCCAGCAGTTGGGGGGCCCCCGGGGAGCTGTTTTTT	CASSWGAPGELFF
.	TRBV12-3/TRBV12-4	TRBJ1-3	many	TGTGCCAGCAGTTCCGACCTCCGACACGACCCTGGAAACACCATATATTTT	CASSSDLRHDPGNTIYF
TRBD2	TRBV19	TRBJ2-1	many	TGTGCCAGCGGGAGGTCCTACAATGAGCAGTTCTTC	CASGRSYNEQFF
.	TRBV25-1	TRBJ2-2	few	TGTGCCAGCAGTGGAATACAGGGAAACACCGGGGAGCTGTTTTTT	CASSGIQGNTGELFF
.	TRBV29-1	TRBJ2-1	.	TGCAGCGGGTTAGGCCCAGTAGGATCGGATGAGCAGTTCTTC	CSGLGPVGSDEQFF
TRBD2	TRBV7-2	TRBJ2-1	medium-sized	TGTGCCAGCAGCTTAGCGGGGGGGGTAGCGCTAAGCTCCTACAATGAGCAGTTCTTC	CASSLAGGVALSSYNEQFF
.	TRBV28	TRBJ1-5	.	.	CASSFGEGFVGQPQHF
.	TRBV7-2	TRBJ1-5	many	TGTGCCAGCAGCACCCTATGGAGCCGGGAGCAGCCCCAGCATTTT	CASSTLWSREQPQHF
.	TRBV7-2	TRBJ2-6	many	TGTGCCAGCATCCTTAAAAGCTCTGGGGCCAACGTCCTGACTTTC	CASILKSSGANVLTF
.	TRBV19	TRBJ2-2	many	TGTGCCAGTAGTCTTCTTGTCACCGGGGAGCTGTTTTTT	CASSLLVTGELFF
.	TRBV27	TRBJ2-1	.	TGTGCCAGCAGCACCCGACAGAAACGAGCCTACAATGAGCAGTTCTTC	CASSTRQKRAYNEQFF
.	TRBV19	TRBJ1-5	.	TGTGCCAGTACCACCGGGGGGGGAACCAATCAGCCCCAGCATTTT	CASTTGGGTNQPQHF
TRBD2	TRBV7-6	TRBJ2-5	.	TGTGCCAGCAGTAGGCGGGAGGAGACCCAGTACTTC	CASSRREETQYF
TRBD2	TRBV7-9	TRBJ2-7	many	TGTGCCAGCAGCTTAAATCGGGCGGGGGACCGGACCCCCTACGAGCAGTACTTC	CASSLNRAGDRTPYEQYF
.	TRBV20-1	TRBJ2-1	.	TGCAGTGCTAGAGGAACTAGCCCCGGTGAGCAGTTCTTC	CSARGTSPGEQFF
.	TRBV5-5	TRBJ2-1	few	TGTGCCAGCAGCCTTCAACAAAACTATTACAATGAGCAGTTCTTC	CASSLQQNYYNEQFF
.	TRBV7-2	TRBJ1-1	once	TGTGCCAGCAGCTTCGGGGGAACGAACACTGAAGCTTTCTTT	CASSFGGTNTEAFF
.	TRBV6-6	TRBJ2-7	once	TGTGCCAGCAGTTTTATCTCGGGGGAGCAGTACTTC	CASSFISGEQYF
TRBD2	TRBV11-3	TRBJ2-1	.	TGTGCCAGCAGCCGAACCCCGACTAGCGGGACGTACAATGAGCAGTTCTTC	CASSRTPTSGTYNEQFF
TRBD1	TRBV29-1	TRBJ2-7	few	TGCAGCGTTGCCAGGACAGGGGGCTCCGAGCAGTACTTC	CSVARTGGSEQYF
.	TRBV28	TRBJ2-5	many	TGTGCCAGCAGTTTCACGGTAGGGGAGACCCAGTACTTC	CASSFTVGETQYF
.	TRBV7-2	TRBJ2-2	many	TGTGCCAGCAGCTCGTCACAGGGAACCGGGGAGCTGTTTTTT	CASSSSQGTGELFF
TRBD1	TRBV4-1	TRBJ2-7	few	TGCGCCAGCAGCCAAGAGACAGGGGTCGAGCAGTACTTC	CASSQETGVEQYF
.	TRBV12-3/TRBV12-4	TRBJ2-5	.	TGTGCCAGCAGTTTAGAACTAGGGTACCAAGAGACCCAGTACTTC	CASSLELGYQETQYF
.	TRBV7-2	TRBJ2-1	.	TGTGCCAGCAGCTTAGGCGGCTTCCCCTCCTACAATGAGCAGTTCTTC	CASSLGGFPSYNEQFF
TRBD2	TRBV20-1	TRBJ2-1	few	TGCAGTGCTAGAGATCGTGTTAGCGGGAGGTTGAATGAGCAGTTCTTC	CSARDRVSGRLNEQFF
.	TRBV4-1	TRBJ1-5	few	TGCGCCAGCAGCCAAGAGGTTTATCAGCCCCAGCATTTT	CASSQEVYQPQHF
TRBD2	TRBV3-1	TRBJ2-1	.	TGTGCCAGCAGCCCGTGGGGGGGGAGTCCCTACAATGAGCAGTTCTTC	CASSPWGGSPYNEQFF
.	TRBV4-1	TRBJ1-2	.	TGCGCCAGCAGCCAAGTGGTCAGAGATAACTATGGCTACACCTTC	CASSQVVRDNYGYTF
.	TRBV11-2	TRBJ2-1	few	TGTGCCAGCAGCTTAACTTTTAAGAGCTCCTACAATGAGCAGTTCTTC	CASSLTFKSSYNEQFF
TRBD2	TRBV7-2	TRBJ2-3	many	TGTGCCAGCAGCTTAGTAACGGGAGGGGTAGATACGCAGTATTTT	CASSLVTGGVDTQYF
.	TRBV6-5	TRBJ2-3	many	TGTGCCAGCAGTGCCGGGACACCGGGGGATACGCAGTATTTT	CASSAGTPGDTQYF
TRBD1	TRBV12-3/TRBV12-4	TRBJ2-3	.	TGTGCCAGCAGTTTCCCTCAGCAGGGGGTTTACACAGATACGCAGTATTTT	CASSFPQQGVYTDTQYF
.	TRBV4-1	TRBJ2-7	many	TGCGCCAGCAGCCTACCGGGACCCGGCTACGAGCAGTACTTC	CASSLPGPGYEQYF
.	TRBV5-4	TRBJ2-3	few	TGTGCCAGCAGCTTTGGACAGTTAAGCACAGATACGCAGTATTTT	CASSFGQLSTDTQYF
.	TRBV18	TRBJ2-7	once	TGTGCCATCTCACCGAGCAGGGACTACGAGCAGTACTTC	CAISPSRDYEQYF
TRBD2	TRBV7-2	TRBJ2-1	many	TGTGCCAGCAGCTCGATCTTTCAGCGGGGGGAATCTAATGAGCAGTTCTTC	CASSSIFQRGESNEQFF
.	TRBV29-1	TRBJ1-1	.	TGCAGCGTTGCAGCAGGCCTCGGGACTGAAGCTTTCTTT	CSVAAGLGTEAFF
TRBD2	TRBV7-2	TRBJ2-3	many	TGTGCCAGCAGCTTAGGTTTTCTAGCGGGGTCTAATACGCAGTATTTT	CASSLGFLAGSNTQYF
.	TRBV2	TRBJ2-5	many	TGTGCCAGCAGGGGGGACTTACAAGAGACCCAGTACTTC	CASRGDLQETQYF
.	TRBV27	TRBJ2-2	.	TGTGCCAGCAGTTCCAACACGAACACCGGGGAGCTGTTTTTT	CASSSNTNTGELFF
.	TRBV27	TRBJ1-5	few	TGTGCCAGCAGTTTAAGGGGGGGTCAGCCCCAGCATTTT	CASSLRGGQPQHF
TRBD1	TRBV6-5	TRBJ1-2	.	TGTGCCAGCAGTTACCGCGGGACAGGGGCTGGCTACACCTTC	CASSYRGTGAGYTF
.	TRBV19	TRBJ1-1	.	TGTGCCAGTGGCCCCGGGGGAATGGGGACTGAAGCTTTCTTT	CASGPGGMGTEAFF
.	TRBV6-2/TRBV6-3	TRBJ2-7	few	TGTGCCAGCAAAGGGACTCCTCTAGCCTACGAGCAGTACTTC	CASKGTPLAYEQYF
.	TRBV5-1	TRBJ2-1	many	TGCGCCAGCAGCTTGGTTCGGATACAGGGTGAGCAGTTCTTC	CASSLVRIQGEQFF
.	TRBV12-3/TRBV12-4	TRBJ1-1	many	TGTGCCAGCAGTTTAGCGTGGGACCTTAGGGACACTGAAGCTTTCTTT	CASSLAWDLRDTEAFF
.	TRBV7-7	TRBJ1-1	few	TGTGCCAGCAGCAGTGGGATGGACACTGAAGCTTTCTTT	CASSSGMDTEAFF
TRBD1	TRBV10-3	TRBJ2-5	.	TGTGCCATCAGTGATTCGTCTGGGACAGTGGATCCGGAGACCCAGTACTTC	CAISDSSGTVDPETQYF
.	TRBV19	TRBJ1-4	.	TGTGCCAGTAGTATAGGCGGCTTACGTGCAACTAATGAAAAACTGTTTTTT	CASSIGGLRATNEKLFF